These 15 T cell receptor beta chains were sequenced from one sample in a study of graft-versus-host responses after intestinal transplantation. Intraepithelial and lamina propria lymphocytes were released after the graft tissue was processed. TCRdb's copy holds only in-frame clones and misses some; the assay was immunoSEQ multiplex PCR. The table includes approximately 5,700 clones, approximately 76% detected once. The material sequenced was ileum tissue, taken roughly 32 weeks after intestinal transplant. The receptors shown here come from a human patient who received an intestinal transplant, so some T cells may come from the graft donor.

This clone was counted a few times. The chain couples TRBV5-1 to TRBJ1-1; D gene unclear. Germline-derived CDR1 and CDR2 are SGHRS and YFSETQ. The CDR3 is 14 amino acids. Trimming stripped 1 base from V and 2 bases from J, with 9 bases between. Here the CDR3 reads CASSLQLTNTEAFF. As DNA, the CDR3 is TGCGCCAGCAGCTTGCAACTCACTAACACTGAAGCTTTCTTT.

The chain links TRBV12-2 to TRBJ2-7; TRBD1, the table's D call, was not compared with the DNA. TRBV12-2 is tagged as a pseudogene. This CDR3 contains 16 residues. Here the CDR3 DNA reads TGTGCCACCACAGAATTTGAGGGACAGGGGTCCCACGAGCAGTACTTC. This sequence encodes CATTEFEGQGSHEQYF.

This chain uses TRBV4-1 with TRBJ2-3; TRBD1 aligns across 9 bases. V lost 0 bases, J lost 4 bases, and 14 bases stayed unmatched. The CDR3 is 19 residues long. In germline, CDR1 is MGHRA, CDR2 YSYEKL. This chain's CDR3 is CASSQEEETGGLGADTQYF. DNA of the CDR3: TGCGCCAGCAGCCAAGAGGAGGAGACAGGGGGTTTGGGCGCAGATACGCAGTATTTT.

The rearrangement links TRBV6-1 to TRBJ1-1; D is uncertain. This CDR3 comprises 11 residues. Germline loops: CDR1 MNHNS, CDR2 SASEGT. Trimming left V 5 bases short and J 9 bases short, with 10 bases between. CDR3 amino acids: CASSLTRQAFF. The CDR3 nucleotides read TGTGCCAGCAGTCTTACTAGGCAAGCTTTCTTT.

Note on this clone: Compared with germline, one end of the junction differs, possibly owing to a read error. This chain links TRBV10-3 with TRBJ2-6; 7 bases agree with TRBD1. CDR3 length equals 16 residues. Germline assignment: CDR1 ENHRY and CDR2 SYGVKD. CDR3 region: CASSFKQGTGANVLTF. CDR3 coding DNA: TGTGCCAGCAGTTTCAAACAGGGGACGGGGGCCAACGTCCTGACTTTC.

This sequence joins TRBV11-3 and TRBJ1-6; D is undetermined. This CDR3 region has 13 residues. CDR1 SGHNT and CDR2 YENEEA come from the germline V gene. V lost 1 base and J lost 5, with 3 bases in between. CDR3 bases: TGTGCCAGCAGCTTAGTCGATAATTCACCCCTCCACTTT. Residues: CASSLVDNSPLHF.

The CDR3, as DNA: TGCGCCAGCAGCCGAGAAACCTCAGGGGTCCCTGGAAACACCATATATTTT. Amino acids: CASSRETSGVPGNTIYF. The genes are TRBV5-1 and TRBJ1-3, with D tentatively TRBD1 (6 bases). This CDR3 is 17 amino acids long. V was clipped by 4 bases and J by 2 bases, with 19 bases between them. CDR1 SGHRS and CDR2 YFSETQ come from the germline V gene.

The table lists this clone with a few counts. V gene TRBV5-1 combines with J gene TRBJ2-6; possibly TRBD1 or TRBD2 for D (5 bases each). The CDR3 extends over 19 amino acids. Per germline, CDR1 SGHRS and CDR2 YFSETQ. The V and J ends lost 0 bases and 0 bases respectively, with 16 bases between them. CDR3 in DNA: TGCGCCAGCAGCTTGGACCCGGGACCGATCCACTCTGGGGCCAACGTCCTGACTTTC. Its protein product is CASSLDPGPIHSGANVLTF.

The gene calls are TRBV6-5 and TRBJ2-7; TRBD1 is a possible D gene (5 bases). In germline, CDR1 is MNHEY, CDR2 SVGAGI. With 11 bases removed from V and 7 bases from J, the gap between germline ends came to 21 bases. The CDR3 spans 13 residues. The CDR3 DNA reads as TGTGCCGGGTCCAGGGAACGACTCTTAGAGCAGTACTTC. Protein product: CAGSRERLLEQYF.

The V call is TRBV7-3, the J call TRBJ2-6; D ambiguous. Germline V gene sequence: CDR1 SGHTA, CDR2 FQGTGA. Deletions cut 4 bases from V and 1 base from J, with 5 bases between. The CDR3 is 14 amino acids. Written as DNA, the CDR3 is TGTGCCAGCAGCTCCTATTCTGGGGCCAACGTCCTGACTTTC. This sequence encodes CASSSYSGANVLTF.

The V and J genes are TRBV11-2 and TRBJ1-6; D uncertain. The germline V gene encodes CDR1 SGHAT and CDR2 FQNNGV. V lost 0 bases and J 8 bases, leaving 5 bases between the germline ends. The CDR3 has 13 amino acids. CDR3: CASSLEPDSPLHF. CDR3 nucleotide sequence: TGTGCCAGCAGCTTAGAGCCTGATTCACCCCTCCACTTT.

This chain uses TRBV28 with TRBJ2-2; TRBD2 is a possible D gene (7 bases). Trimming took off 2 bases at V and 5 bases at J, with 27 bases between the two ends. This CDR3 contains 20 residues. In germline, CDR1 is MDHEN, CDR2 SYDVKM. CDR3 protein: CASSLAGVAGAKRRTGELFF. CDR3 in DNA: TGTGCCAGCAGTTTAGCGGGGGTGGCGGGGGCCAAAAGGAGGACCGGGGAGCTGTTTTTT. The entire variable domain, with the rest obtained from reference TRBV28 and TRBJ2-2, is as follows: DVKVTQSSRYLVKRTGEKVFLECVQDMDHENMFWYRQDPGLGLRLIYFSYDVKMKEKGDIPEGYSVSREKKERFSLILESASTNQTSMYLCASSLAGVAGAKRRTGELFFGEGSRLTVL.

In its sample, this clone was seen once. This sequence joins TRBV6-5 and TRBJ2-1; 7 bases line up with TRBD2. J gave up 6 bases and V 3 bases, and 8 bases lay outside the gene matches. Germline-derived CDR1 and CDR2 are MNHEY and SVGAGI. This CDR3 is built from 15 residues. This CDR3 is CASSYTGGTGNEQFF. Written as DNA, the CDR3 is TGTGCCAGCAGTTATACGGGGGGAACTGGCAATGAGCAGTTCTTC.

This clone was observed a few times. The V and J genes are TRBV5-1 and TRBJ1-4; 8 bases agree with TRBD1. V gave up 4 bases and J gave up 8 bases; unmatched junction bases: 13. CDR3 length equals 16 residues. The germline gives CDR1 SGHRS, CDR2 YFSETQ. CDR3 residues: CASSPPQGAGGEKLFF. The CDR3 nucleotides read TGCGCCAGCAGCCCCCCGCAGGGGGCGGGGGGGGAAAAACTGTTTTTT.

As to this clone: The DNA is left out, because the CDR3 cannot be placed on it with certainty; the CDR3 is given as TCRdb lists it. The CDR3 sequence is CTSSRNYLCTKRANVLTF. This rearrangement joins TRBV1 to TRBJ2-6. TRBV1 is deemed a pseudogene. Both ends counted, the CDR3 spans 18 residues.